Detailed here is one T cell receptor beta chain. This entry comes from a study of cytomegalovirus exposure and HLA in healthy donors. Losses at the gene ends were 2 bases for V and 6 bases for J; bases not matched to a gene: 6. This CDR3 contains 15 residues. The germline gives CDR1 SGHKS, CDR2 YYEKEE (reference sequence). In the PCR, 60 Vbeta and 13 Jbeta primers were used. Repertoires were generated with immunoSEQ multiplex PCR, while TCRdb's copy carries only in-frame clones and drops some. This repertoire shows 230,000 or so clones, about nine tenths found once; its top ten account for approximately 1.5%.

Sequencing used PBMCs. This TCR derives from a girl between 2 and 10 years old in good health and CMV-seronegative. The gene calls are TRBV5-5 and TRBJ1-5, with 9 nucleotides matching TRBD1. The CDR3 DNA is TGTGCCAGCAGCTTAGGACAGGGGCAAGCTCAGCCCCAGCATTTT. Translation gives CASSLGQGQAQPQHF.